The 28 T cell receptor beta chains below come from one sample, sequenced in a study of blood T cells in healthy people across ages. Combining a sample-barcoded 5' primer with a J-beta primer mix, a second PCR ran for roughly 7 to 11 cycles. In TCRdb, the 5' RACE reads were re-called with MiXCR into one record per CDR3 protein. Here the sample spans 1 million or so distinct CDR3 sequences, less than 25% being singletons. These data also featured in a second study, about T cells of mothers and their children.

Sequencing was performed on blood. These receptors originate from a girl aged 2 to 10 in good health.

As DNA, the CDR3 is TGCAGCGTTGGAACCCAGCACAATGAGCAGTTCTTC. It encodes CSVGTQHNEQFF. The chain carries TRBV29-1 and TRBJ2-5, with D unresolved. The J call may be incorrect, as the DNA end agrees better with TRBJ2-1. The CDR3 has 12 amino acids. In germline, CDR1 is SQVTM, CDR2 ANQGSEA.

V is TRBV3-1 and J is TRBJ2-7; D gene ambiguous. Per germline, CDR1 LGHDT and CDR2 YNNKEL (reference sequence). The ends were cut back, 0 bases at V and 5 bases at J, with 11 bases in the middle. The CDR3 runs to 14 residues. The CDR3 sequence is CASSQERFPNEQYF. CDR3 DNA: TGTGCCAGCAGCCAAGAGAGATTCCCTAACGAGCAGTACTTC.

This clonotype appeared a single time. V usage is TRBV7-2 and J usage is TRBJ2-5; 8 bases agree with TRBD2. The end of the DNA is better explained by TRBJ2-1, so the J call may be wrong. Germline V CDR1 and CDR2: SGHTA, FQGNSA. This CDR3 comprises 15 residues. CDR3: CASSLWSGSINEQFF. The CDR3, as DNA: TGTGCCAGCAGCTTATGGAGCGGGAGTATCAATGAGCAGTTCTTC.

In this sample, this clonotype turned up once. The chain has TRBV7-8 and TRBJ2-5, with D possibly TRBD2 on 7 matching bases. Germline loops: CDR1 SGHVS, CDR2 FQNEAQ. Trimming took off 4 bases at V and 5 bases at J, with 17 bases between the two ends. The CDR3 runs to 15 residues. The CDR3 nucleotides are TGTGCCAGCAGCTACGGGTCGGGGGGCCGGGAGACCCAGTACTTC. Its translation: CASSYGSGGRETQYF. The entire variable domain, with the rest obtained from reference TRBV7-8 and TRBJ2-5, is as follows: GAGVSQSPRYKVAKRGQDVALRCDPISGHVSLFWYQQALGQGPEFLTYFQNEAQLDKSGLPSDRFFAERPEGSVSTLKIQRTQQEDSAVYLCASSYGSGGRETQYFGPGTRLLVL.

J is TRBJ2-1 and V is TRBV11-1; D is undetermined. CDR1 SGHAT and CDR2 FQDESV come from the germline V gene (reference sequence). V lost 5 bases to trimming and J lost 6 bases, with 20 bases between them. This CDR3 contains 16 residues. The DNA for the CDR3 is TGTGCCAGCAGCAATCCCCAGGCTCTTCCCTGCAATGAGCAGTTCTTC. It is translated as CASSNPQALPCNEQFF.

The CDR3: CSVELGDYRERTTDTQYF. The CDR3 region has the DNA TGCAGCGTTGAATTGGGGGATTACAGGGAAAGAACAACAGATACGCAGTATTTT. J is TRBJ2-3 and V is TRBV29-1; perhaps TRBD1 as D (6 bases). The CDR3 loop spans 18 amino acids. The germline CDR1 and CDR2 sequences are SQVTM and ANQGSEA. V was trimmed by 2 bases and J by 3 bases, leaving 24 bases between them.

This chain links TRBV20-1 with TRBJ1-1; possibly TRBD1 for D (6 bases). There are 15 residues in the CDR3. The V gene lost 5 bases and the J gene lost 0 bases, with 16 bases spanning the gap. Germline CDR1 is DFQATT and CDR2 is SNEGSKA (reference sequence). CDR3 coding DNA: TGCAGTGCTCCGGCCTTAGGGGGTATGAACACTGAAGCTTTCTTT. Translating it yields CSAPALGGMNTEAFF.

V and J are TRBV27 and TRBJ1-1, with 7 bases aligning to TRBD1. Germline V gene lookup returns CDR1 MNHEY and CDR2 SMNVEV (reference sequence). The CDR3 has 14 amino acids. The trim removed 4 bases at V and 6 bases at J, leaving 8 bases unmatched. Here the CDR3 reads CASSSAYRGAEAFF. CDR3 DNA sequence: TGTGCCAGCAGTTCTGCTTACAGGGGAGCTGAAGCTTTCTTT.

This clonotype was counted a few times. The J gene is TRBJ2-2, the V gene TRBV12-3 or TRBV12-4; 8 bases fit TRBD2. This CDR3 is 16 amino acids long. After removal of 3 bases from V and 5 bases from J, the junction contained 8 bases not matched to a gene. The CDR3 nucleotides read TGTGCCAGCAGTTTTAGGACTAGCCCCAGGACCGGGGAGCTGTTTTTT. This codes for CASSFRTSPRTGELFF.

This clonotype was detected a few times. Lacking the conserved final phenylalanine or tryptophan, this CDR3 likely reflects a read error. The chain has TRBV29-1 and TRBJ2-1; D call uncertain. The CDR3 spans 13 residues. Germline CDR1 reads SQVTM; CDR2 reads ANQGSEA. The CDR3 loop is CIASLSAYNEQFL. The CDR3 nucleotides are TGCATCGCCTCATTGAGCGCCTACAATGAGCAGTTCCTC.

This chain joins TRBV7-3 and TRBJ1-2; weak D call: TRBD1 (5 bases). This CDR3 comprises 13 residues. Trimming removed 5 bases at V and 7 bases at J, with 14 bases between. In germline, CDR1 is SGHTA, CDR2 FQGTGA. CDR3 DNA sequence: TGTGCCAGCAGCGGCACGCAGGGAGGTGGCTACACCTTC. Protein sequence: CASSGTQGGGYTF.

This clonotype showed up just a few times. The chain recombines TRBV7-2 with TRBJ2-4, with D possibly being TRBD1 or TRBD2 (6 bases each). Looked up from germline, CDR1 is SGHTA and CDR2 is FQGNSA. V was shortened by 0 bases and J by 5 bases, with 11 bases between the two germline ends. The CDR3 loop spans 15 amino acids. The CDR3 spells CASSLALGGQNIQYF. The CDR3 DNA follows: TGTGCCAGCAGCTTAGCGCTTGGGGGGCAAAACATTCAGTACTTC.

The chain combines TRBV7-2 with TRBJ2-5; 10 bases agree with TRBD2. The V and J ends lost 2 bases and 4 bases, in that order; junction bases with no gene match: 10. Germline V CDR1 and CDR2: SGHTA, FQGNSA. The CDR3 consists of 17 residues. DNA of the CDR3: TGTGCCAGCAGCTTAAATCTAGCGGGAGAGGTGGCAGAGACCCAGTACTTC. This codes for CASSLNLAGEVAETQYF.

The table lists this clonotype with a count of one. This sequence joins TRBV15 and TRBJ2-7; 9 nucleotides align to TRBD1. The germline V gene encodes CDR1 LNHNV and CDR2 YYDKDF (reference sequence). The CDR3 has 14 amino acids. Losses at the gene ends were 3 bases for V and 2 bases for J; bases not matched to a gene: 2. The CDR3 is CATSSGTGPYEQYF. DNA of the CDR3: TGTGCCACCAGCAGCGGGACAGGGCCCTACGAGCAGTACTTC.

The chain has TRBV20-1 and TRBJ2-3; 11 nucleotides align to TRBD2. The germline gives CDR1 DFQATT, CDR2 SNEGSKA (reference sequence). V trimming: 3 bases; J trimming: 5 bases; junction bases outside the gene matches: 7. This CDR3 has 15 residues. The CDR3 coding sequence is TGCAGTGCTAGCGCAACTAGCGGGAGAATAGATACGCAGTATTTT. Translated: CSASATSGRIDTQYF.

There are a few counts of this clonotype. This sequence joins TRBV29-1 and TRBJ1-1, with D possibly TRBD1 on 5 matching bases. The CDR3 is 12 residues long. Trimming shortened V by 4 bases and J by 7 bases, and 13 bases separated the two germline ends. Germline-derived CDR1 and CDR2 are SQVTM and ANQGSEA. The CDR3 loop reads CSVGGEGHEAFF. CDR3 DNA: TGCAGCGTTGGGGGGGAGGGGCATGAAGCTTTCTTT.

This clonotype was seen a handful of times. The V call is TRBV29-1, the J call TRBJ2-1; 8 bases match TRBD1. V was clipped by 3 bases and J by 3 bases; unmatched bases: 7. Germline CDR1 reads SQVTM; CDR2 reads ANQGSEA. This CDR3 comprises 15 residues. CDR3 sequence: CSVEMGQANYNEQFF. In nucleotides, the CDR3 is TGCAGCGTTGAGATGGGACAGGCAAACTACAATGAGCAGTTCTTC.

This clonotype appeared a few times. V and J are TRBV7-6 and TRBJ2-1, with TRBD2 as a possible D gene (5 bases). This CDR3 contains 12 residues. The V end was cut by 11 bases, the J end by 8 bases, with 16 bases between. CDR1 SGHVS and CDR2 FNYEAQ come from the germline V gene. The CDR3 DNA reads TGTGCCTCTATGGGTGGGAGAGATGAGCAGTTCTTC. This encodes CASMGGRDEQFF.

This clonotype was seen a handful of times. V gene TRBV7-8 combines with J gene TRBJ2-7, with D perhaps TRBD1 (6 bases). CDR1 is SGHVS, CDR2 FQNEAQ, per germline. V was trimmed by 0 bases and J by 4 bases, leaving 13 bases between them. The CDR3 runs 15 residues. CDR3 sequence reads: CASSLAQGQVYEQYF. Here the CDR3 DNA reads TGTGCCAGCAGCTTAGCGCAGGGGCAGGTTTACGAGCAGTACTTC.

This clonotype appeared a few times. The gene calls are TRBV29-1 and TRBJ1-1; D gene uncertain. Germline-derived CDR1 and CDR2 are SQVTM and ANQGSEA. The V gene lost 4 bases and the J gene lost 8 bases, with 8 bases spanning the gap. There are 10 residues in the CDR3. The CDR3 DNA sequence: TGCAGCGTTGCTTCGGAAGAAGCTTTCTTT. This codes for CSVASEEAFF.

This clonotype has more than one count but fewer than ten. The chain joins TRBV5-1 to TRBJ2-1, with 9 positions matching TRBD2. CDR1 is SGHRS and CDR2 is YFSETQ in the germline V gene. The ends lost 2 bases at V and 3 bases at J; junction bases unmatched: 6. The CDR3 has 16 residues. CDR3 coding DNA: TGCGCCAGCAGCTTCTTAGCGGGAGCGGGCTACAATGAGCAGTTCTTC. It is translated as CASSFLAGAGYNEQFF.

This clonotype was counted at least ten times. The chain joins TRBV7-2 to TRBJ2-1; possibly TRBD2 for D (5 bases). This CDR3 has 18 amino acids. CDR1 is SGHTA and CDR2 is FQGNSA in the germline V gene. V lost 1 base, J lost 10 bases, and 26 bases lay in between. The DNA for the CDR3 is TGTGCCAGCAGCTTAGGCTTTACGGGTGGAAGACGAAGCGGCGAGCAGTTCTTC. Its translation is CASSLGFTGGRRSGEQFF.

With regard to this clonotype: At one end the junction does not follow the germline gene, possibly because of a read error. This CDR3 reads CASAVLDRDNTEALF. In nucleotides, the CDR3 is TGTGCCAGCGCTGTGCTCGACAGGGACAACACTGAAGCTCTCTTT. The chain is built from TRBV5-6 and TRBJ1-1; TRBD1 matches at 7 bases. The germline gives CDR1 SGHDT, CDR2 YYEEEE. CDR3 length equals 15 residues.

This chain joins TRBV7-3 and TRBJ2-3; 10 nucleotides agree with TRBD2. The CDR3 contains 13 residues. The junction had 3 bases not matched to a gene; V was cut back by 7 bases and J by 5 bases. CDR1 SGHTA and CDR2 FQGTGA come from the germline V gene. The CDR3: CASNRLAGDTQYF. CDR3 in DNA: TGTGCCAGCAACAGACTAGCGGGAGATACGCAGTATTTT.

The J gene is TRBJ1-1, the V gene TRBV12-5; D gene ambiguous. V lost 3 bases, J lost 4 bases, and 3 bases lay in between. Germline V CDR1 and CDR2: LGHNT, FRNRAP. This CDR3 comprises 11 residues. CDR3 loop: CASGLPTEAFF. The CDR3, as DNA: TGTGCTAGTGGTTTACCCACTGAAGCTTTCTTT.

The chain has TRBV20-1 and TRBJ2-1; 8 bases are a match to TRBD2. The J segment lost 8 bases and the V segment lost 6 bases, leaving 9 bases of the junction unmatched. CDR3 length: 13 residues. Germline loops: CDR1 DFQATT, CDR2 SNEGSKA (reference sequence). This chain's CDR3 is CSAPGLEGDEQFF. The CDR3 DNA sequence: TGCAGTGCCCCGGGACTAGAGGGTGATGAGCAGTTCTTC.

This clonotype has only a few counts. This chain joins TRBV7-9 and TRBJ1-1; no reliable D call. Germline-derived CDR1 and CDR2 are SEHNR and FQNEAQ (reference sequence). Trimming took 5 bases from V and 4 from J, leaving 14 bases between them. The CDR3 runs to 14 residues. CDR3 loop: CASSGPGGGTEAFF. The CDR3 DNA reads as TGTGCCAGCAGCGGACCAGGCGGAGGCACTGAAGCTTTCTTT.

In nucleotides, the CDR3 is TGTGCCAGCTCACCATTAGACAGCCTCAACTATGGCTACACCTTC. This translates into CASSPLDSLNYGYTF. The chain has TRBV18 and TRBJ1-2; a possible D gene is TRBD1 (5 bases). Germline V gene sequence: CDR1 KGHSH, CDR2 LQKENI. Trimming removed 2 bases from V and 2 bases from J, with 12 bases in between. This CDR3 contains 15 residues.